This is a list of T cell receptor beta chains from one sample in a study of vaccination and CD4 T cells after COVID-19. Their recognized antigens are unknown. TCRdb fed the PCR reads into MiXCR, producing one record per CDR3 protein. The data show nearly 15,000 distinct CDR3 sequences, with 52% seen just once and about 7.2% held by the top ten. The sample consisted of CD4+ T cells from blood, cultured in vitro. The receptors were sampled from a human donor who had recovered from COVID-19. CDR3s include the opening cysteine and the closing phenylalanine or tryptophan. The D gene is left open where the match is weak. Size is omitted from some rows. Given values are once, few, many or a class for expanded clones.

V	size	D	J	CDR3	DNA
TRBV7-2	-	-	TRBJ1-5	CASSLVRDQPQHF	TGTGCCAGCAGCTTAGTAAGGGATCAGCCCCAGCATTTT
TRBV5-8	few	-	TRBJ1-3	CASTVSTGTGNTIYF	TGTGCCAGCACCGTCTCAACAGGGACTGGAAACACCATATATTTT
TRBV6-1	few	-	TRBJ1-2	CASSTSDGSGYTF	-
TRBV28	-	TRBD1	TRBJ1-6	CASRGGQNNSPLHF	TGTGCCAGCAGGGGGGGACAGAATAATTCACCCCTCCACTTT
TRBV12-3/TRBV12-4	-	-	TRBJ1-2	CASGGYMRGASYTF	TGTGCCAGCGGGGGGTATATGCGGGGGGCAAGCTACACCTTC
TRBV18	-	-	TRBJ1-1	CASSTPNPTGGGTEAFF	TGTGCCAGCTCGACGCCAAACCCAACAGGTGGGGGTACTGAAGCTTTCTTT
TRBV28	few	TRBD1	TRBJ2-4	CASTWQGAGKNIQYF	TGTGCCAGCACTTGGCAGGGGGCAGGTAAAAACATTCAGTACTTC
TRBV12-3/TRBV12-4	-	-	TRBJ1-2	CASSPGDYGYTF	TGTGCCAGCAGCCCGGGGGACTATGGCTACACCTTC
TRBV7-3	-	-	TRBJ2-7	CASSLNGNSYEQYF	TGTGCCAGCAGCTTAAACGGGAACTCCTACGAGCAGTACTTC
TRBV7-8	few	-	TRBJ1-1	CASSLVPTEAFF	TGTGCCAGCAGCTTAGTTCCCACTGAAGCTTTCTTT
TRBV27	few	TRBD2	TRBJ2-3	CASRASGRDTQYF	TGTGCCAGCAGGGCTAGCGGGAGAGATACGCAGTATTTT
TRBV12-3/TRBV12-4	-	TRBD2	TRBJ2-7	CASSFSGALVEQYF	TGTGCCAGCAGTTTCAGCGGGGCATTGGTCGAGCAGTACTTC
TRBV6-2/TRBV6-3	-	TRBD1	TRBJ2-1	CASSLQGSAYNEQFF	TGTGCCAGCAGTTTACAGGGGAGCGCCTACAATGAGCAGTTCTTC
TRBV6-5	-	TRBD1	TRBJ1-4	CASSFWTGGNEKLFF	TGTGCCAGCAGTTTCTGGACAGGGGGTAATGAAAAACTGTTTTTT
TRBV20-1	few	-	TRBJ1-2	CSASSGESYGYTF	TGCAGTGCTAGTTCAGGGGAGAGCTATGGCTACACCTTC
TRBV20-1	-	-	TRBJ1-2	CSASRQRGPLNYGYTF	TGCAGTGCGTCCCGGCAGCGCGGACCCCTTAACTATGGCTACACCTTC
TRBV20-1	-	-	TRBJ2-7	CSAARGSGSYEQYF	TGCAGTGCTGCTCGGGGGAGTGGGTCCTACGAGCAGTACTTC
TRBV20-1	-	-	TRBJ2-1	CSARDLQRGDEQFF	TGCAGTGCTAGAGATCTGCAGAGGGGGGATGAGCAGTTCTTC
TRBV6-5	-	-	TRBJ2-3	CANSSEDTQYF	TGTGCCAACAGTTCGGAGGATACGCAGTATTTT
TRBV28	-	TRBD2	TRBJ2-5	CASRPGLADYQETQYF	TGTGCCAGCAGACCCGGACTAGCGGATTACCAAGAGACCCAGTACTTC
TRBV21-1	-	-	TRBJ2-2	CASSNVKREGHTGELFF	TGTGCCAGCAGCAATGTAAAGCGGGAGGGCCACACCGGGGAGCTGTTTTTT
TRBV7-3	few	-	TRBJ1-2	CASSPVQGEGYGYTF	TGTGCCAGCAGCCCCGTTCAGGGTGAGGGCTATGGCTACACCTTC
TRBV5-4	-	-	TRBJ1-2	CASSLGTQGDYGYTF	TGTGCCAGCAGCTTGGGGACACAGGGAGACTATGGCTACACCTTC
TRBV20-1	-	-	TRBJ2-2	CSAREGVRPGELFF	TGCAGTGCTAGAGAGGGAGTCCGGCCCGGGGAGCTGTTTTTT
TRBV2	few	-	TRBJ1-4	CASREGGIGDEKLFF	TGTGCCAGCAGAGAAGGTGGGATAGGGGATGAAAAACTGTTTTTT
TRBV24-1	-	-	TRBJ2-3	CATSDPSRGTDTQYF	TGTGCCACCAGTGACCCATCAAGGGGGACAGATACGCAGTATTTT
TRBV7-9	few	-	TRBJ1-2	CASIPGSARAYGYTF	TGTGCCAGCATCCCGGGATCAGCGAGGGCCTATGGCTACACCTTC
TRBV29-1	-	TRBD1	TRBJ2-7	CSVLPGTVSYEQYF	TGCAGCGTTTTGCCCGGGACAGTCTCCTACGAGCAGTACTTC
TRBV3-1	-	TRBD1	TRBJ2-7	CASSTTGTASQILYEQYF	TGTGCCAGCAGCACAACCGGGACAGCGTCACAAATCCTTTACGAGCAGTACTTC
TRBV28	-	TRBD1	TRBJ2-7	CASSSTGGIGYEQYF	TGTGCCAGCAGTTCGACAGGGGGCATCGGCTACGAGCAGTACTTC
TRBV19	-	-	TRBJ1-5	CASSIVQTRQNSNQPQHF	TGTGCCAGTAGTATAGTCCAGACCCGGCAGAATAGCAATCAGCCCCAGCATTTT
TRBV5-1	-	-	TRBJ1-1	CASSQEGSTEEAFF	TGCGCCAGCAGCCAGGAAGGTTCGACTGAGGAAGCTTTCTTT
TRBV20-1	-	-	TRBJ2-1	CSARTSLGGSNEQFF	TGCAGTGCTAGAACCAGCCTTGGTGGCTCCAATGAGCAGTTCTTC
TRBV24-1	-	-	TRBJ2-7	CATRPRFSERSSYEQYF	TGTGCCACCAGACCTAGGTTCAGCGAGAGGAGCTCCTACGAGCAGTACTTC
TRBV5-6	-	-	TRBJ2-2	CASSFRGSFTGELFF	TGTGCCAGCAGCTTCCGGGGTAGCTTTACCGGGGAGCTGTTTTTT
TRBV6-1	few	TRBD1	TRBJ2-5	CASSDPGTGAETQYF	TGTGCCAGCAGTGATCCCGGGACAGGGGCCGAGACCCAGTACTTC
TRBV15	-	-	TRBJ2-5	CATSRDKSAQETQYF	TGTGCCACCAGCAGAGATAAGTCAGCGCAAGAGACCCAGTACTTC
TRBV6-2/TRBV6-3	once	TRBD2	TRBJ2-6	CASSTPGGVGNVLTF	TGTGCCAGCAGTACCCCTGGGGGGGTGGGCAACGTCCTGACTTTC
TRBV20-1	-	-	TRBJ2-5	CSASWRQETQYF	TGCAGTGCTAGCTGGCGCCAAGAGACCCAGTACTTC
TRBV30	-	-	TRBJ2-7	CAWSRLAVPYEQYF	TGTGCCTGGAGTCGGCTTGCGGTTCCCTACGAGCAGTACTTC
TRBV20-1	medium-sized	-	TRBJ1-4	CSASPTSPLEKLFF	TGCAGTGCTAGCCCGACAAGCCCCCTTGAAAAACTGTTTTTT
TRBV10-3	-	-	TRBJ1-1	CAIRPQGNLNTEAFF	TGTGCCATCAGACCACAGGGTAACCTGAACACTGAAGCTTTCTTT
TRBV24-1	-	TRBD2	TRBJ2-1	CATSDYSGRAANEQFF	TGTGCCACCAGTGATTACAGCGGGAGGGCCGCCAATGAGCAGTTCTTC
TRBV10-3	few	TRBD1	TRBJ1-2	CAISQDRELSNYGYTF	TGTGCCATCAGCCAGGACAGGGAACTGTCGAACTATGGCTACACCTTC
TRBV11-3	-	-	TRBJ1-5	CASSSLPDQPQHF	TGTGCCAGCAGCTCTCTTCCCGATCAGCCCCAGCATTTT
TRBV28	-	-	TRBJ2-1	CASSLGYNEQFF	TGTGCCAGCAGTCTGGGGTACAATGAGCAGTTCTTC